This T cell receptor beta chain was captured by sequencing in a study of T cells in Graves' hyperthyroidism and ophthalmopathy. Amplification of TCR beta CDR3 regions was performed using RNA transcripts as template. The HTBI primer set served for first-round RT-PCR of the TCR CDR3. From the multiplex PCR reads, TCRdb called clonotypes with MiXCR, one entry per CDR3 protein. Of some 350,000 distinct CDR3 sequences in the sample, around 25% are singletons; the top ten hold around 70%. The table lists this clonotype with many counts. Material: blood. This TCR was recovered from a man over 45 with Graves' hyperthyroidism.

In DNA form, the CDR3 reads TGTGCCAGCAGACGACAGGGGGAGACTGAAGCTTTCTTT. Protein sequence: CASRRQGETEAFF. The chain recombines TRBV12-3 or TRBV12-4 with TRBJ1-1, with 9 bases that match TRBD1. The CDR3 sequence is 13 residues long. The V and J ends lost 6 bases and 5 bases, in that order; junction bases with no gene match: 4.